This T cell receptor beta chain was sequenced during a study of T cell clonality in common variable immunodeficiency. Overall study findings and caveats: T cell subpopulation sequencing would be needed to explain CVID clonality. CVID subjects had higher TCRbeta clonality than healthy controls, most marked in about a third.

Clones were sequenced by immunoSEQ multiplex PCR, and TCRdb holds only the in-frame ones, with some missing. The sample includes approximately 52,000 clones, none of them occurring once. Germline V gene lookup returns CDR1 MNHEY and CDR2 SVGEGT. The V gene lost 6 bases and the J gene lost 0 bases, with 9 bases spanning the gap. The CDR3 runs to 15 residues. This clone appeared many times. Its matching antigen is unknown. Sequencing ends 3 residues short of the CDR3 end; the germline J gene provides the rest. The specimen sequenced was peripheral blood mononuclear cells. The origin of this receptor is a person aged 18 to 75 in good health. J is TRBJ2-6 and V is TRBV6-2 or TRBV6-3; D is unresolved. The sequenced part of the CDR3 DNA is TGTGCCAGCAGCTACGGCAGCTCTGGGGCCAACGTC. Protein: CASSYGSSGANV. The full CDR3 sequence reads CASSYGSSGANVLTF.